This is a list of T cell receptor beta chains from one sample in a study of CD8 T cells in Susac syndrome. MiXCR was run by TCRdb on the immunoSEQ multiplex PCR reads, yielding one entry per CDR3 protein. The sample has approximately 90,000 distinct CDR3 sequences; approximately 92% are singletons. The sequenced sample was CD8+ T cells from PBMCs. The receptors originated from a human donor in good health. CDR3s include the opening cysteine and the closing phenylalanine or tryptophan. The D gene is left open where the match is weak.

CDR3 length: 15
V gene: TRBV5-1
D gene: NA
J gene: TRBJ1-2
CDR3 protein: CASSSTTEASYGYTF
CDR3 DNA: TGCGCCAGCAGCTCGACGACGGAGGCCTCCTATGGCTACACCTTC

CDR3 length: 13
V gene: TRBV19
D gene: NA
J gene: TRBJ1-1
CDR3 protein: CASTPGAYTEAFF
CDR3 DNA: TGTGCCAGTACCCCCGGTGCGTACACTGAAGCTTTCTTT

CDR3 length: 14
V gene: TRBV20-1
D gene: NA
J gene: TRBJ1-5
CDR3 protein: CSASRTDSNQPQHF
CDR3 DNA: TGCAGTGCTAGTAGGACAGATAGCAATCAGCCCCAGCATTTT

CDR3 length: 12
V gene: TRBV29-1
D gene: NA
J gene: TRBJ2-2
CDR3 protein: CSVHSGTGELFF
CDR3 DNA: TGCAGCGTTCATAGCGGCACCGGGGAGCTGTTTTTT

CDR3 length: 15
V gene: TRBV7-9
D gene: TRBD2
J gene: TRBJ2-7
CDR3 protein: CASSLFSGGKDEQYF
CDR3 DNA: TGTGCCAGCAGCTTATTTTCGGGGGGGAAAGACGAGCAGTACTTC

CDR3 length: 15
V gene: TRBV7-6
D gene: NA
J gene: TRBJ1-2
CDR3 protein: CASSATIGGRYGYTF
CDR3 DNA: TGTGCCAGCAGTGCTACAATTGGGGGGAGGTATGGCTACACCTTC

CDR3 length: 12
V gene: TRBV27
D gene: NA
J gene: TRBJ2-7
CDR3 protein: CASSWGSREQYF
CDR3 DNA: TGTGCCAGCAGTTGGGGGAGTCGCGAGCAGTACTTC

CDR3 length: 12
V gene: TRBV29-1
D gene: NA
J gene: TRBJ2-7
CDR3 protein: CSVEDSHYEQYF
CDR3 DNA: TGCAGCGTTGAAGACAGCCACTACGAGCAGTACTTC

CDR3 length: 15
V gene: TRBV15
D gene: NA
J gene: TRBJ1-1
CDR3 protein: CATALGGVRDTEAFF
CDR3 DNA: TGTGCCACCGCCTTAGGGGGAGTAAGGGACACTGAAGCTTTCTTT

CDR3 length: 17
V gene: TRBV27
D gene: TRBD2
J gene: TRBJ2-1
CDR3 protein: CASSERLAGELYNEQFF
CDR3 DNA: TGTGCCAGCAGTGAAAGACTAGCGGGGGAATTATACAATGAGCAGTTCTTC

CDR3 length: 17
V gene: TRBV6-1
D gene: TRBD2
J gene: TRBJ2-3
CDR3 protein: CASSPNFLAGAKYTQYF
CDR3 DNA: TGTGCCAGCAGCCCGAATTTCCTAGCGGGGGCCAAGTATACGCAGTATTTT

CDR3 length: 14
V gene: TRBV20-1
D gene: NA
J gene: TRBJ2-7
CDR3 protein: CSARDLQGSYEQYF
CDR3 DNA: TGCAGTGCTAGAGATTTGCAGGGTTCCTACGAGCAGTACTTC

CDR3 length: 14
V gene: TRBV7-2
D gene: NA
J gene: TRBJ2-3
CDR3 protein: CASSLIAVADTQYF
CDR3 DNA: TGTGCCAGCAGCTTAATTGCGGTCGCAGATACGCAGTATTTT

CDR3 length: 17
V gene: TRBV6-1
D gene: NA
J gene: TRBJ1-5
CDR3 protein: CASSEAQEPYSNQPQHF
CDR3 DNA: TGTGCCAGCAGTGAAGCACAGGAGCCGTATAGCAATCAGCCCCAGCATTTT

CDR3 length: 16
V gene: TRBV12-3/TRBV12-4
D gene: TRBD2
J gene: TRBJ2-5
CDR3 protein: CASRSSGGLGWETQYF
CDR3 DNA: TGTGCCAGCAGATCTAGCGGGGGGCTCGGATGGGAGACCCAGTACTTC

CDR3 length: 13
V gene: TRBV9
D gene: NA
J gene: TRBJ2-1
CDR3 protein: CASSVGVYNEQFF
CDR3 DNA: TGTGCCAGCAGCGTAGGGGTGTACAATGAGCAGTTCTTC

CDR3 length: 13
V gene: TRBV27
D gene: NA
J gene: TRBJ1-6
CDR3 protein: CASSYRSNSPLHF
CDR3 DNA: TGTGCCAGCAGTTACAGGTCCAATTCACCCCTCCACTTT

CDR3 length: 16
V gene: TRBV14
D gene: NA
J gene: TRBJ1-6
CDR3 protein: CASSQEGSGRNSPLHF
CDR3 DNA: TGTGCCAGCAGCCAAGAAGGGTCAGGGCGTAATTCACCCCTCCATTTT